This T cell receptor beta chain was found in a study of early T cells in non-severe SARS-CoV-2 infection. As for the study in general: Sequenced material consisted of bulk RNA (from unsorted whole blood), and chains were unpaired.

V shed 6 bases and J shed 0 bases, with 14 bases lying between them. CDR1 SGHTA and CDR2 FQGNSA come from the germline V gene. The CDR3 extends over 16 amino acids. This clonotype was seen repeatedly, ten times or more. TCRdb redid the calling of the 5' RACE reads with MiXCR, one entry per CDR3 protein. This table holds around 110,000 distinct CDR3 sequences, 8.5% to 14% found once. This TCR came from an adult who was a healthcare worker with PCR-confirmed SARS-CoV-2 infection or an uninfected control (not recorded which). The chain recombines TRBV7-2 with TRBJ2-2; D is possibly TRBD1 (5 bases). Sequences were obtained from whole blood. CDR3 loop: CASSLNGAANTGELFF. CDR3 sequence (DNA): TGTGCCAGCAGTCTCAATGGGGCCGCGAACACCGGGGAGCTGTTTTTT.